This T cell receptor beta chain was documented in a study of blood T cell repertoires in COVID-19. Looking at the study overall: In each case, the material was cDNA or gDNA derived from T cells, B-cell-depleted T cells, or PBMCs.

In the study's own analysis: Scientists estimated how many nucleated cells there were by amplifying reference gene primers. Assay: immunoSEQ multiplex PCR; the TCRdb copy retains only in-frame clones and omits some. For V, J and clone size, that table is used; D and trimming come from the DNA. The table has some 140,000 clones, around 80% seen once. This sequence originates from a man older than 75 with acute or convalescent COVID-19. The specimen was peripheral blood.

The CDR3 DNA sequence: TGTGCCAGCGGGCCCGGGACAGTCCCCGGGGAGCTGTTTTTT. Its protein is CASGPGTVPGELFF. The V gene is TRBV27, the J gene TRBJ2-2; 7 bases fit TRBD1. Germline lookup yields CDR1 MNHEY and CDR2 SMNVEV (reference sequence). CDR3 length equals 14 residues. J gave up 6 bases and V 8 bases, and 9 bases lay outside the gene matches.